One and the same sample provided the 7 T cell receptor beta chains below, sequenced in a study of a mutant IDH1 vaccine in newly diagnosed glioma. Data came from immunoSEQ multiplex PCR; TCRdb stores just in-frame clones and leaves some out. Among approximately 50,000 clones listed, 87% were seen once. Time point in this sample: week 23, last vaccination. What each vaccine dose contained was 300 ug of mutant IDH1 20-mer peptide, accompanied by topical imiquimod. The antigens of these receptors remain unknown. This sample comprised PBMCs, obtained from a glioma patient whose treatment included an IDH1 peptide vaccine. These receptor sequences come from a man between 40 and 49 years old with glioma.

The V gene is TRBV7-9, the J gene TRBJ2-1; D gene uncertain. This CDR3 comprises 14 residues. Germline assignment: CDR1 SEHNR and CDR2 FQNEAQ (reference sequence). Deletions cut 1 base from V and 7 bases from J, with 11 bases between. The CDR3 DNA reads TGTGCCAGCAGCTTAGTCCACAGTCAGAATGAGCAGTTCTTC. Translated: CASSLVHSQNEQFF.

V and J are TRBV9 and TRBJ2-7; 10 nucleotides agree with TRBD1. CDR3 length: 16 amino acids. Germline V gene data show CDR1 as SGDLS and CDR2 as YYNGEE. V lost 0 bases and J lost 2; bases outside the gene matches: 5. The CDR3 sequence is CASSVEPGQGAYEQYF. The CDR3 region has the DNA TGTGCCAGCAGCGTAGAGCCAGGACAGGGGGCCTACGAGCAGTACTTC.

The V call is TRBV4-1, the J call TRBJ1-4, with a weak D call TRBD1 (6 bases). The CDR3 consists of 14 residues. The germline gives CDR1 MGHRA, CDR2 YSYEKL. With 4 bases removed from V and 6 bases from J, the gap between germline ends came to 12 bases. The CDR3, as DNA: TGCGCCAGCAGCCCTAGTTGGACAGATGAAAAACTGTTTTTT. It encodes CASSPSWTDEKLFF.

V is TRBV19 and J is TRBJ2-7; 11 positions agree with TRBD2. The CDR3 consists of 13 residues. The germline V gene encodes CDR1 LNHDA and CDR2 SQIVND (reference sequence). J lost 4 bases, V lost 11 bases, and 7 bases had no gene match. CDR3 nucleotide sequence: TGTGCCGTAGCGGGAGGGCCTGGGTACGAGCAGTACTTC. Encoded protein: CAVAGGPGYEQYF.

This chain links TRBV6-1 with TRBJ1-3; TRBD1 aligns across 10 bases. From germline, CDR1 is MNHNS and CDR2 SASEGT. CDR3 length: 14 amino acids. The V gene end was trimmed by 5 bases and the J gene end by 12 bases; junction bases not matched to a gene: 10. The CDR3: CASSLGDRGVSIYF. CDR3 coding DNA: TGTGCCAGCAGTCTTGGGGACAGGGGCGTTAGCATATATTTT.

The rearrangement links TRBV6-5 to TRBJ2-7; TRBD1 matches at 7 bases. CDR1 is MNHEY, CDR2 SVGAGI, per germline. V shed 7 bases and J 2 bases; nucleotides not matched to a gene: 8. CDR3 length equals 14 residues. In DNA form, the CDR3 reads TGTGCCAGCACTATCAGGACAGGCCCCTACGAGCAGTACTTC. This translates into CASTIRTGPYEQYF.

The chain has TRBV5-1 and TRBJ2-7; 9 bases line up with TRBD1. Germline-derived CDR1 and CDR2 are SGHRS and YFSETQ. V dropped 9 bases and J dropped 6; count of bases not matched to a gene: 10. The CDR3 covers 13 residues. The CDR3 DNA follows: TGCGCCACCTCATCCGGGACAGGGTTCGAGCAGTACTTC. Its translation: CATSSGTGFEQYF.